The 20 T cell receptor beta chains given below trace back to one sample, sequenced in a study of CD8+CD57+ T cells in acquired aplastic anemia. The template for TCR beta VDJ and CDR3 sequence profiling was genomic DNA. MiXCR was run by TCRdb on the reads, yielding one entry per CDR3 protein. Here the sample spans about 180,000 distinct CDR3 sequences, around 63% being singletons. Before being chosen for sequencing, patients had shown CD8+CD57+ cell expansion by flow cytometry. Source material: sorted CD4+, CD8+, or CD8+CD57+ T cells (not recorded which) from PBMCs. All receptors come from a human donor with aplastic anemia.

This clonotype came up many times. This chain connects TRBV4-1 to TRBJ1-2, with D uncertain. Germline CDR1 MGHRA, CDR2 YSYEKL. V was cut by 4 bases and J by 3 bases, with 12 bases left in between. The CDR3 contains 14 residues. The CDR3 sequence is CASSRATGYYGYTF. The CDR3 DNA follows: TGCGCCAGCAGCCGAGCGACGGGTTACTATGGCTACACCTTC.

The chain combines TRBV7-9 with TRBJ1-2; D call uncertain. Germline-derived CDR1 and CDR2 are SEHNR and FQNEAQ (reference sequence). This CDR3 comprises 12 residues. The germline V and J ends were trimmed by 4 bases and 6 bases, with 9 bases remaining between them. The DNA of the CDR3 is TGTGCCAGCAGCTCGAATCAGGATGGCTACACCTTC. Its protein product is CASSSNQDGYTF.

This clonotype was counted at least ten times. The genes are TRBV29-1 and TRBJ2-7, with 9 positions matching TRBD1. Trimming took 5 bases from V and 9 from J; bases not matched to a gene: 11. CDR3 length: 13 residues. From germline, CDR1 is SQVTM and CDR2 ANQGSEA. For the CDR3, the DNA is TGCAGCGTTAGCACAGGGGGCGAACGAGGGCAGTACTTC. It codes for CSVSTGGERGQYF.

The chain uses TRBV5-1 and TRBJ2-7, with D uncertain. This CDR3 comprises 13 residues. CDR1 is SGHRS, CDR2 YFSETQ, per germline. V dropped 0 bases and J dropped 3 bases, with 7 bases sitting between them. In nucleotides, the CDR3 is TGCGCCAGCAGCTTGGCCCTAGACTACGAGCAGTACTTC. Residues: CASSLALDYEQYF.

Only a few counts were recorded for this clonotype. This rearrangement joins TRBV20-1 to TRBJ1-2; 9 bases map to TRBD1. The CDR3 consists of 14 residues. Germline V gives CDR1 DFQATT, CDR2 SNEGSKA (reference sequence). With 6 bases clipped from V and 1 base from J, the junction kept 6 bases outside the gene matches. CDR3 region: CSAGGGQGNYGYTF. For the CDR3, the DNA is TGCAGTGCCGGGGGGGGACAGGGTAACTATGGCTACACCTTC.

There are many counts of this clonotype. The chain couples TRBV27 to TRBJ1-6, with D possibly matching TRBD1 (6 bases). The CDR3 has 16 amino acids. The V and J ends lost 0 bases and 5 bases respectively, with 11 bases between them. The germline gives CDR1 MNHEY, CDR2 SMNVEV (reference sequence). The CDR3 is CASSLSGGGHNSPLHF. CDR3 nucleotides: TGTGCCAGCAGTTTATCCGGGGGGGGCCATAATTCACCCCTCCACTTT.

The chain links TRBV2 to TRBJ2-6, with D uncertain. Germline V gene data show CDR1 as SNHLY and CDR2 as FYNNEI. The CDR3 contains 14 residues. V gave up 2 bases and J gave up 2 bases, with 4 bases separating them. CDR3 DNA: TGTGCCAGCAGTGAACGGACTGGGGCCAACGTCCTGACTTTC. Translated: CASSERTGANVLTF.

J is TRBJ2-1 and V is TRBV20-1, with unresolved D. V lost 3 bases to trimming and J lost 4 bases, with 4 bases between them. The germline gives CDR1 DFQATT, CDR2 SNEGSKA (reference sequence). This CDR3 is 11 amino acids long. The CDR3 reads CSASEYNEQFF. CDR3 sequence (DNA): TGCAGTGCTAGTGAGTACAATGAGCAGTTCTTC.

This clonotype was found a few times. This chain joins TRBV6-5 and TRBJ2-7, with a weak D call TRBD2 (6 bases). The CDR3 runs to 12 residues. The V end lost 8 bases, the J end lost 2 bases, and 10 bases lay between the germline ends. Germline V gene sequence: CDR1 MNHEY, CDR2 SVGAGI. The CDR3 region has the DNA TGTGCCAGCGGGACTGGGGCCTACGAGCAGTACTTC. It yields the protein CASGTGAYEQYF.

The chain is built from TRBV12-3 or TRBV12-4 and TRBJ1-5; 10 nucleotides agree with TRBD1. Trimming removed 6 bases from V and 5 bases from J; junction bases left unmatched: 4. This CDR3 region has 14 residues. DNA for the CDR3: TGTGCCAGCAGCCTGACAGGGGGCCATCAGCCCCAGCATTTT. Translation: CASSLTGGHQPQHF.

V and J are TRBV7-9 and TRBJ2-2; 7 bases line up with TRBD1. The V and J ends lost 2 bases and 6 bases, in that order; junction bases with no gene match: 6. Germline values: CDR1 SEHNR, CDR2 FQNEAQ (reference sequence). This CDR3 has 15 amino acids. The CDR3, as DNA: TGTGCCAGCAGCTTATGGGGGACAGAGGCCGGGGAGCTGTTTTTT. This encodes CASSLWGTEAGELFF.

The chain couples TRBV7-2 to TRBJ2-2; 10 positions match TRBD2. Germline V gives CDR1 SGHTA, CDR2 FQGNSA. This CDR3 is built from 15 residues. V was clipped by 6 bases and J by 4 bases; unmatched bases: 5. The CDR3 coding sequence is TGTGCCAGCAGTGAAACTAGCGGGGCCACCGGGGAGCTGTTTTTT. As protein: CASSETSGATGELFF.

The CDR3 reads CASRGGGEDTEAFF. CDR3 DNA sequence: TGTGCCAGTAGAGGGGGGGGAGAGGACACTGAAGCTTTCTTT. The V and J genes are TRBV19 and TRBJ1-1; TRBD1 is a possible D gene (6 bases). The CDR3 is 14 amino acids. Germline CDR1 and CDR2: LNHDA and SQIVND (reference sequence). V was trimmed by 6 bases and J by 3 bases, leaving 14 bases between them. Based on the CDR3 plus reference TRBV19 and TRBJ1-1, the full variable domain is DGGITQSPKYLFRKEGQNVTLSCEQNLNHDAMYWYRQDPGQGLRLIYYSQIVNDFQKGDIAEGYSVSREKKESFPLTVTSAQKNPTAFYLCASRGGGEDTEAFFGQGTRLTVV.

Here the CDR3 reads CASSRTGSVYNEQFF. The CDR3 coding sequence is TGTGCCAGCAGCAGGACAGGGTCGGTCTACAATGAGCAGTTCTTC. V is TRBV7-9 and J is TRBJ2-1; 8 bases match TRBD1. The CDR3 contains 15 residues. V was pared by 5 bases and J by 3 bases, with 6 bases of the junction left unmatched. The germline gives CDR1 SEHNR, CDR2 FQNEAQ (reference sequence).

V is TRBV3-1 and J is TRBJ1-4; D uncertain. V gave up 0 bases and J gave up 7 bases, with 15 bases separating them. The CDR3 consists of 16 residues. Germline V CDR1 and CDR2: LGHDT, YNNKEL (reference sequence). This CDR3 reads CASSQDQIAFPEKLFF. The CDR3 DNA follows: TGTGCCAGCAGCCAAGATCAAATAGCGTTTCCTGAAAAACTGTTTTTT.

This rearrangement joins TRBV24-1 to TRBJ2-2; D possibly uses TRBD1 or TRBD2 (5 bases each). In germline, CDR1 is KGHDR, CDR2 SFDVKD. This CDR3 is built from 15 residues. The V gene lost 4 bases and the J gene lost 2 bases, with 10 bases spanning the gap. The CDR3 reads CATSDAGANTGELFF. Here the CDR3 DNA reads TGTGCCACCAGTGACGCCGGGGCAAACACCGGGGAGCTGTTTTTT.

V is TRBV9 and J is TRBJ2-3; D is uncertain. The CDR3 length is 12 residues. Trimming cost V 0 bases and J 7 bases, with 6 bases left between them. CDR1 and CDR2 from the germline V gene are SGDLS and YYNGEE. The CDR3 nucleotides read TGTGCCAGCAGCGTAGGTCCGTATACGCAGTATTTT. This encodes CASSVGPYTQYF. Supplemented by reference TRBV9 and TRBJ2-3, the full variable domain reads DSGVTQTPKHLITATGQRVTLRCSPRSGDLSVYWYQQSLDQGLQFLIQYYNGEERAKGNILERFSAQQFPDLHSELNLSSLELGDSALYFCASSVGPYTQYFGPGTRLTVL.

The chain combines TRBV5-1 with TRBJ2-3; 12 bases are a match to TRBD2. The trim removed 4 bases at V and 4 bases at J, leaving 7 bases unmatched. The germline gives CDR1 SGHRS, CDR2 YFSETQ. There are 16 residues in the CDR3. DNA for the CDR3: TGCGCCAGCAGCCCTCCTAGCGGGGGGGCCGCAGATACGCAGTATTTT. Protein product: CASSPPSGGAADTQYF. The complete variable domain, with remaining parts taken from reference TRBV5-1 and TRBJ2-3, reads KAGVTQTPRYLIKTRGQQVTLSCSPISGHRSVSWYQQTPGQGLQFLFEYFSETQRNKGNFPGRFSGRQFSNSRSEMNVSTLELGDSALYLCASSPPSGGAADTQYFGPGTRLTVL.

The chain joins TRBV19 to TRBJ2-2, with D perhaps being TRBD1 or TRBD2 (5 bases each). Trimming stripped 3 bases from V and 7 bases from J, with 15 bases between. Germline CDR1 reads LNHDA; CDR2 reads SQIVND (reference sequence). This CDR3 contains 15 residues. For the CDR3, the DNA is TGTGCCAGTAGTATCCTGCCCGGGGACGGCGGGGAGCTGTTTTTT. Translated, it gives CASSILPGDGGELFF.

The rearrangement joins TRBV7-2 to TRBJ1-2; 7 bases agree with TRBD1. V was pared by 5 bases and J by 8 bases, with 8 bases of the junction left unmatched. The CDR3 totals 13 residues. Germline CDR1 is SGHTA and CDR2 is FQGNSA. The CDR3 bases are TGTGCCAGCAGCCGTGGACAGGCGGTAGGCTACACCTTC. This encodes CASSRGQAVGYTF. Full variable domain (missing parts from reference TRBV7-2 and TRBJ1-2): GAGVSQSPSNKVTEKGKDVELRCDPISGHTALYWYRQSLGQGLEFLIYFQGNSAPDKSGLPSDRFSAERTGGSVSTLTIQRTQQEDSAVYLCASSRGQAVGYTFGSGTRLTVV.